The present T cell receptor (beta chain) was sequenced within a study of shared clonotypes between healthy human individuals. Study context: CD4 naive cells filled three plates per donor, CD4 memory three, CD8 naive two and CD8 memory one.

Naive CD8 cells comprised CD45RO-negative, CCR7-positively selected cells, excluding terminally differentiated effector memory CD45RA+ cells. The V end lost 6 bases, the J end lost 6 bases, and 12 bases lay between the germline ends. This CDR3 has 13 residues. In germline, CDR1 is SGHVS, CDR2 FQNEAQ. About 30,000 T cell genomes (roughly 190 ng DNA) went into each sorted-subset replicate. TCRdb keeps only in-frame clones here, not all; method: immunoSEQ multiplex PCR. The sample records some 2,100,000 clones, about 93% being singletons. As to this clone: The antigen remains undetermined.

The study's findings and limits: The study found about 4.6% of naive CD4 clonotypes shared across a handful of donors. Compared with clonotypes that all four donors shared, non-shared clonotypes had lower generation probabilities.

The J gene is TRBJ2-1, the V gene TRBV7-8, with a tentative D call TRBD1 (5 bases). This receptor was identified in a man between 18 and 29 years old in good health. Some clones in this sample may be carry-over from other donors' samples. The sample consisted of naive CD8+ T cells from PBMCs. The CDR3 loop is CASRQRQINEQFF. Written as DNA, the CDR3 is TGTGCCAGCAGACAAAGACAGATCAATGAGCAGTTCTTC.